This record looks at one T cell receptor (beta chain) sequence and its context. Its antigen is unidentified. This entry is derived from a study of OX40 agonist ivuxolimab in advanced cancers. Profiled with immunoSEQ multiplex PCR; TCRdb holds only in-frame clones, not every one. The repertoire holds some 96,000 clones, with around 89% as singletons. Germline V lookup: CDR1 GTSNPN, CDR2 SVGIG (reference sequence). CDR3 length: 15 residues. V lost 4 bases to trimming and J lost 1 base; unmatched junction nucleotides: 7. Findings and limits, study-wide: Clonal expansion by week 6 occurred in CD4+ and CD8+ blood T cells (at 0.1 to 3.0 mg/kg). Averaging showed that CD8+ T cells had more expanded clones than CD4+ did.

This sequence originates from an adult with an advanced solid tumor such as melanoma, head and neck, liver or kidney cancer. The chain recombines TRBV30 with TRBJ2-3, with 8 nucleotides matching TRBD2. The sample was CD4+ or CD8+ T cells sorted from blood, taken in a trial of the OX40 agonist ivuxolimab. CDR3 bases: TGTGCCTGGACCCCGGGAGGGTATGGCACAGATACGCAGTATTTT. Amino acid sequence: CAWTPGGYGTDTQYF.